Listed here are 16 T cell receptor beta chains from one sample, sequenced in a study of blood T cell repertoires in COVID-19. Only in-frame clones appear in the TCRdb table, and some are missing; sequencing was by immunoSEQ multiplex PCR. Among about 95,000 clones listed, 90% to 95% were seen once. Sequencing was done on a sample of peripheral blood. The receptors come from a woman between 45 and 60 years old in a cohort sampled during active COVID-19.

The rearrangement joins TRBV6-5 to TRBJ1-5; 7 bases line up with TRBD1. V lost 7 bases to trimming and J lost 4 bases; unmatched junction nucleotides: 7. The CDR3 extends over 14 amino acids. Germline CDR1 and CDR2: MNHEY and SVGAGI. CDR3: CASIETGRNQPQHF. CDR3 in DNA: TGTGCCAGCATCGAGACAGGGCGGAATCAGCCCCAGCATTTT.

In DNA form, the CDR3 reads TGTGCCAGCACACGATCTGGGACAGGGGGGACAGATACGCAGTATTTT. Protein: CASTRSGTGGTDTQYF. The chain couples TRBV11-3 to TRBJ2-3, with 11 bases identical to TRBD1. Looked up from germline, CDR1 is SGHNT and CDR2 is YENEEA. J lost 3 bases, V lost 7 bases, and 9 bases had no gene match. This CDR3 has 16 residues.

The chain couples TRBV7-8 to TRBJ2-7; 8 bases are a match to TRBD2. The CDR3 consists of 15 residues. The germline gives CDR1 SGHVS, CDR2 FQNEAQ. J lost 3 bases, V lost 4 bases, and 8 bases had no gene match. The DNA for the CDR3 is TGTGCCAGCAGCTCACCATGGCGGGGGGACTACGAGCAGTACTTC. This codes for CASSSPWRGDYEQYF.

The V and J genes are TRBV19 and TRBJ2-2; 7 bases line up with TRBD1. V lost 6 bases and J lost 2; bases outside the gene matches: 3. This CDR3 has 14 residues. CDR1 and CDR2 from the germline V gene are LNHDA and SQIVND (reference sequence). CDR3 residues: CASRGQSNTGELFF. The DNA for the CDR3 is TGTGCCAGTAGGGGACAGAGTAACACCGGGGAGCTGTTTTTT.

The CDR3: CASSLGHPTDTQYF. DNA for the CDR3: TGTGCCAGCAGCTTAGGACACCCCACAGATACGCAGTATTTT. The chain links TRBV7-2 to TRBJ2-3; D not resolved. V lost 1 base, J lost 2 bases, and 7 bases lay in between. This CDR3 comprises 14 residues. Germline lookup yields CDR1 SGHTA and CDR2 FQGNSA.

This chain connects TRBV14 to TRBJ2-3; D might be TRBD2 (6 bases). V shed 4 bases and J shed 0 bases, with 17 bases lying between them. The CDR3 spans 17 residues. From germline, CDR1 is SGHDN and CDR2 FVKESK. The CDR3 loop reads CASSPAVGLHSTDTQYF. CDR3 bases: TGTGCCAGCAGCCCAGCGGTAGGACTACATAGCACAGATACGCAGTATTTT.

The rearrangement uses TRBV9 and TRBJ1-1; D not resolved. The CDR3 runs to 13 residues. Germline V lookup: CDR1 SGDLS, CDR2 YYNGEE. Trimming removed 0 bases from V and 2 bases from J, with 5 bases in between. CDR3: CASSVDSNTEAFF. The CDR3 nucleotides are TGTGCCAGCAGCGTAGACAGTAACACTGAAGCTTTCTTT.

This chain joins TRBV7-6 and TRBJ2-7, with 9 bases fitting TRBD2. The length of the CDR3 is 17 residues. V lost 3 bases and J lost 3; bases outside the gene matches: 12. Per the germline V gene, CDR1 is SGHVS and CDR2 is FNYEAQ. The CDR3 here is CASSFPLREGQNYEQYF. Here the CDR3 DNA reads TGTGCCAGCAGCTTCCCGTTGCGGGAGGGCCAAAACTACGAGCAGTACTTC.

The chain's CDR3 is CASSLATGAYNEQFF. The CDR3 DNA sequence: TGCGCCAGCAGCTTGGCGACGGGGGCCTACAATGAGCAGTTCTTC. This chain links TRBV5-1 with TRBJ2-1; D perhaps matches TRBD2 (6 bases). This CDR3 contains 15 residues. With 0 bases removed from V and 2 bases from J, the gap between germline ends came to 9 bases. Looked up from germline, CDR1 is SGHRS and CDR2 is YFSETQ.

By frequency in the sample, this clone is medium-sized. The chain links TRBV21-1 to TRBJ2-7; the D segment call TRBD2 is taken from the table without a DNA check. TRBV21-1 is a listed pseudogene. The CDR3 is made up of 18 amino acids. This CDR3 reads CASSKVAAGGPDGYEQYF. The CDR3, as DNA: TGTGCCAGCAGCAAGGTAGCCGCCGGAGGCCCAGACGGTTACGAGCAGTACTTC.

The chain recombines TRBV29-1 with TRBJ2-3; D is ambiguous. In germline, CDR1 is SQVTM, CDR2 ANQGSEA. Trimming took off 7 bases at V and 1 base at J, with 12 bases between the two ends. The CDR3 loop spans 13 amino acids. For the CDR3, the DNA is TGCAGCGGATTACCTTCAGGCACAGATACGCAGTATTTT. Protein product: CSGLPSGTDTQYF.

V and J are TRBV27 and TRBJ1-2; TRBD1 might be the D (6 bases). The CDR3 spans 16 residues. Trimming cost V 6 bases and J 4 bases, with 21 bases left between them. Germline CDR1 is MNHEY and CDR2 is SMNVEV (reference sequence). The CDR3 region is CASSGLPGGQGYGYTF. Here the CDR3 DNA reads TGTGCCAGCAGCGGCCTCCCCGGGGGGCAGGGCTATGGCTACACCTTC.

V gene TRBV6-5 combines with J gene TRBJ1-5, with TRBD1 matching over 8 bases. Per the germline V gene, CDR1 is MNHEY and CDR2 is SVGAGI. Unmatched junction bases numbered 4, after V lost 6 bases and J lost 3 bases. The CDR3 has 14 residues. The CDR3 protein is CASRGQVSNQPQHF. The CDR3, as DNA: TGTGCCAGCAGGGGACAGGTTTCCAATCAGCCCCAGCATTTT.

The V and J genes are TRBV7-9 and TRBJ1-1; D is perhaps TRBD1 (5 bases). V lost 5 bases, J lost 2 bases, and 12 bases lay in between. Germline V CDR1 and CDR2: SEHNR, FQNEAQ (reference sequence). There are 14 residues in the CDR3. CDR3 DNA sequence: TGTGCCAGCAGCGGAAGCGGGGGAAACACTGAAGCTTTCTTT. This encodes CASSGSGGNTEAFF. Looking up the rest from reference TRBV7-9 and TRBJ1-1 gives the full variable domain: DTGVSQNPRHKITKRGQNVTFRCDPISEHNRLYWYRQTLGQGPEFLTYFQNEAQLEKSRLLSDRFSAERPKGSFSTLEIQRTEQGDSAMYLCASSGSGGNTEAFFGQGTRLTVV.

This clone was recorded a few times. V is TRBV12-5 and J is TRBJ2-7; D may be TRBD2 (5 bases). Trimming removed 6 bases at V and 2 bases at J, with 11 bases between. Germline V gives CDR1 LGHNT, CDR2 FRNRAP. The CDR3 covers 13 residues. CDR3 amino acids: CASGPGDTYEQYF. CDR3 coding DNA: TGTGCTAGTGGGCCCGGGGATACCTACGAGCAGTACTTC. The whole variable domain, remainder taken from reference TRBV12-5 and TRBJ2-7, is DARVTQTPRHKVTEMGQEVTMRCQPILGHNTVFWYRQTMMQGLELLAYFRNRAPLDDSGMPKDRFSAEMPDATLATLKIQPSEPRDSAVYFCASGPGDTYEQYFGPGTRLTVT.

V and J are TRBV19 and TRBJ2-4; TRBD2 matches at 11 bases. Germline V gives CDR1 LNHDA, CDR2 SQIVND (reference sequence). J lost 2 bases, V lost 6 bases, and 12 bases had no gene match. CDR3 length: 18 residues. CDR3 DNA: TGTGCCAGTAGCTATTGGACTAGCGGGTCAAACACCAAAAACATTCAGTACTTC. It translates to CASSYWTSGSNTKNIQYF.